This T cell receptor beta chain comes out of a study of cytomegalovirus exposure and HLA in healthy donors. Findings and limits, study-wide: A previous analysis found most TCR beta V segments productive roughly 90% or roughly 30% of the time.

The study sampled nominally healthy donors, though unrecorded immune exposures were likely. PCR used 60 Vbeta primers and 13 Jbeta primers. Assay used: immunoSEQ multiplex PCR; TCRdb lists only in-frame clones, some missing. This table has 140,000 to 150,000 clones, 78% appearing once. This clone occurred a few times. Its cognate antigen is unknown. The V end lost 7 bases, the J end lost 7 bases, and 10 bases lay between the germline ends. Germline V gene data show CDR1 as LNHDA and CDR2 as SQIVND (reference sequence). The CDR3 runs to 12 residues. The TCR originated in a man aged 35 to 55 in good health and CMV-seropositive. J is TRBJ1-4 and V is TRBV19; D gene ambiguous. The specimen sequenced was PBMCs. CDR3 DNA sequence: TGTGCCAGTACGGCAGCGACTGAAAAACTGTTTTTT. Translated, it gives CASTAATEKLFF.